Following are 27 T cell receptor beta chains from one sample sequenced in a study of T cells after posttransplantation cyclophosphamide. Profiling relied on immunoSEQ multiplex PCR, and the TCRdb table lists in-frame clones only, not all of them. The sample yields some 52,000 clones, about 86% seen once. Sample: PBMCs. These receptors were obtained from a man aged 30 to 39 with a blood cancer, CMV-positive, and with a related stem cell donor.

CDR3 amino acids: CASSEWGRFYEQYF. The CDR3 region has the DNA TGTGCCAGCAGTGAATGGGGCAGATTCTACGAGCAGTACTTC. The V call is TRBV25-1, the J call TRBJ2-7; TRBD1 is a possible D gene (5 bases). CDR1 is MGHDK, CDR2 SYGVNS, per germline. The CDR3 is made up of 14 amino acids. Trimming shortened V by 1 base and J by 3 bases, and 10 bases separated the two germline ends.

The V call is TRBV18, the J call TRBJ2-7, with 10 bases matching TRBD2. Germline trimming cut 4 bases from V and 3 bases from J; bases unmatched to any gene: 6. The CDR3 is 15 residues long. Germline values: CDR1 KGHSH, CDR2 LQKENI. In DNA form, the CDR3 reads TGTGCCAGCTCACACGCAGCGGGGGGGGGCTACGAGCAGTACTTC. It codes for CASSHAAGGGYEQYF.

This rearrangement joins TRBV7-9 to TRBJ1-1; perhaps TRBD1 as D (5 bases). Germline V CDR1 and CDR2: SEHNR, FQNEAQ (reference sequence). This CDR3 is built from 15 residues. V was cut by 4 bases and J by 1 base, with 13 bases left in between. The CDR3 is CASSSSGTGNTEAFF. The DNA of the CDR3 is TGTGCCAGCAGCTCATCAGGTACAGGGAACACTGAAGCTTTCTTT.

This rearrangement joins TRBV28 to TRBJ1-2, with 8 bases fitting TRBD1. The trim removed 6 bases at V and 5 bases at J, leaving 2 bases unmatched. Looked up from germline, CDR1 is MDHEN and CDR2 is SYDVKM. The CDR3 is 12 residues long. This chain's CDR3 is CASRTGGYGYTF. For the CDR3, the DNA is TGTGCCAGCAGAACAGGGGGGTATGGCTACACCTTC.

This rearrangement joins TRBV10-3 to TRBJ2-3; 8 bases are a match to TRBD2. Trimming at V came to 6 bases and at J to 4 bases, leaving 18 bases not matched to a gene. The CDR3 has 18 amino acids. Per germline, CDR1 ENHRY and CDR2 SYGVKD. The CDR3 nucleotides read TGTGCCATCAGGGGAGGGGGACCCGGGACTAGACTCCCAGATACGCAGTATTTT. It yields the protein CAIRGGGPGTRLPDTQYF.

This clone was counted a few times. The chain is built from TRBV30 and TRBJ1-2; D perhaps matches TRBD1 (6 bases). Germline CDR1 and CDR2: GTSNPN and SVGIG (reference sequence). The V end lost 4 bases, the J end lost 5 bases, and 14 bases lay between the germline ends. The CDR3 is 13 amino acids. CDR3 region: CAWNPRGGYGYTF. CDR3 bases: TGTGCCTGGAATCCGAGGGGGGGTTATGGCTACACCTTC. Supplemented by reference TRBV30 and TRBJ1-2, the full variable domain reads SQTIHQWPATLVQPVGSPLSLECTVEGTSNPNLYWYRQAAGRGLQLLFYSVGIGQISSEVPQNLSASRPQDRQFILSSKKLLLSDSGFYLCAWNPRGGYGYTFGSGTRLTVV.

This clone has more than one count but fewer than ten. The chain has TRBV10-3 and TRBJ1-2; the D is unclear. The CDR3 covers 15 residues. V lost 1 base to trimming and J lost 4 bases, with 13 bases between them. CDR1 and CDR2 from the germline V gene are ENHRY and SYGVKD. CDR3 protein: CAISEFEGGGYGYTF. The CDR3 bases are TGTGCCATCAGTGAGTTCGAAGGCGGTGGCTATGGCTACACCTTC.

V usage is TRBV10-3 and J usage is TRBJ1-1; no clear D. Germline V gives CDR1 ENHRY, CDR2 SYGVKD. This CDR3 has 14 amino acids. Trimming cost V 4 bases and J 2 bases, with 11 bases left between them. The DNA for the CDR3 is TGTGCCATCAGTGGAGGCGGGCCTAACACTGAAGCTTTCTTT. It encodes CAISGGGPNTEAFF.

This chain joins TRBV5-6 and TRBJ2-5; 7 positions agree with TRBD2. The CDR3 loop spans 14 amino acids. The V and J ends lost 0 bases and 4 bases, in that order; junction bases with no gene match: 3. The germline V gene has CDR1 SGHDT and CDR2 YYEEEE. The CDR3 protein is CASSLGIAGETQYF. The DNA of the CDR3 is TGTGCCAGCAGCTTGGGTATAGCGGGAGAGACCCAGTACTTC. Variable domain in full (rest from reference TRBV5-6 and TRBJ2-5): DAGVTQSPTHLIKTRGQQVTLRCSPKSGHDTVSWYQQALGQGPQFIFQYYEEEERQRGNFPDRFSGHQFPNYSSELNVNALLLGDSALYLCASSLGIAGETQYFGPGTRLLVL.

There are a few counts of this clone. The chain employs TRBV30 and TRBJ1-5; D might be TRBD1 (5 bases). Germline CDR1 is GTSNPN and CDR2 is SVGIG (reference sequence). V was pared by 4 bases and J by 4 bases, with 26 bases between. The CDR3 is made up of 18 amino acids. CDR3 region: CAWIAQRGSGLQNQPQHF. DNA of the CDR3: TGTGCCTGGATCGCCCAAAGGGGCAGCGGGCTTCAAAATCAGCCCCAGCATTTT.

The gene calls are TRBV20-1 and TRBJ2-3; a weak D match, TRBD2 (6 bases). CDR1 is DFQATT, CDR2 SNEGSKA, per germline (reference sequence). Trimming shortened V by 6 bases and J by 6 bases, and 10 bases separated the two germline ends. CDR3 length equals 11 residues. The CDR3 nucleotides are TGCAGTGCCGGGACTGGGGATACGCAGTATTTT. Protein product: CSAGTGDTQYF.

The chain links TRBV9 to TRBJ2-1, with 10 bases matching TRBD2. Germline trimming cut 3 bases from V and 0 bases from J; bases unmatched to any gene: 3. The CDR3 has 16 amino acids. The germline V gene encodes CDR1 SGDLS and CDR2 YYNGEE. The CDR3 here is CASSGTSGSSYNEQFF. In nucleotides, the CDR3 is TGTGCCAGCAGCGGGACTAGCGGTAGCTCCTACAATGAGCAGTTCTTC.

This chain joins TRBV7-3 and TRBJ2-1, with TRBD2 identical over 11 bases. Germline CDR1 and CDR2: SGHTA and FQGTGA. This CDR3 is 14 amino acids long. V shed 5 bases, J shed 9 bases, and the junction held 6 bases outside the gene matches. The CDR3, as DNA: TGTGCCAGCAGCCTATTAGCGGGAGGGACTGAGCAGTTCTTC. Amino acid sequence: CASSLLAGGTEQFF.

J is TRBJ1-2 and V is TRBV6-5, with D maybe TRBD1 (6 bases). CDR1 is MNHEY, CDR2 SVGAGI, per germline. The V and J ends lost 5 bases and 0 bases respectively, with 13 bases between them. CDR3 size: 15 residues. The CDR3 region has the DNA TGTGCCAGCAGTCCAACAGGGATATCTAACTATGGCTACACCTTC. Its translation: CASSPTGISNYGYTF.

This clone was seen only once. The chain is built from TRBV29-1 and TRBJ2-7; 7 bases line up with TRBD1. Looked up from germline, CDR1 is SQVTM and CDR2 is ANQGSEA. There are 12 residues in the CDR3. V trimming: 1 base; J trimming: 4 bases; junction bases outside the gene matches: 1. This CDR3 reads CSVEARGYEQYF. The CDR3 DNA follows: TGCAGCGTTGAAGCCAGGGGGTACGAGCAGTACTTC.

V is TRBV9 and J is TRBJ1-2; 9 bases map to TRBD1. Trimming at V came to 7 bases and at J to 5 bases, leaving 12 bases not matched to a gene. The CDR3 extends over 15 amino acids. Germline V gene lookup returns CDR1 SGDLS and CDR2 YYNGEE. The DNA for the CDR3 is TGTGCCAGCGGACCTACAGGGGGCGTTCGTTATGGCTACACCTTC. Translation: CASGPTGGVRYGYTF.

The V gene is TRBV7-9, the J gene TRBJ2-1; TRBD2 might be the D (7 bases). Deletions cut 8 bases from V and 0 bases from J, with 26 bases between. Looked up from germline, CDR1 is SEHNR and CDR2 is FQNEAQ (reference sequence). The CDR3 is made up of 19 amino acids. The chain's CDR3 is CASGGASDRSSDSYNEQFF. The CDR3 DNA follows: TGTGCCAGCGGGGGGGCTAGCGACCGATCATCAGACTCCTACAATGAGCAGTTCTTC.

The V call is TRBV5-1, the J call TRBJ2-1; 7 bases fit TRBD2. Germline V gene lookup returns CDR1 SGHRS and CDR2 YFSETQ. This CDR3 spans 15 amino acids. V dropped 3 bases and J dropped 6; count of bases not matched to a gene: 9. The CDR3, as DNA: TGCGCCAGCAGCTGGGGCGGCGGGAGTAGCAATGAGCAGTTCTTC. Its translation is CASSWGGGSSNEQFF. Full variable domain (outside the CDR3, taken from reference TRBV5-1 and TRBJ2-1): KAGVTQTPRYLIKTRGQQVTLSCSPISGHRSVSWYQQTPGQGLQFLFEYFSETQRNKGNFPGRFSGRQFSNSRSEMNVSTLELGDSALYLCASSWGGGSSNEQFFGPGTRLTVL.

V is TRBV7-9 and J is TRBJ2-7, with TRBD1 identical over 9 bases. In germline, CDR1 is SEHNR, CDR2 FQNEAQ (reference sequence). This CDR3 comprises 15 residues. J was trimmed by 3 bases and V by 4 bases; bases with no gene match: 7. The CDR3 DNA sequence: TGTGCCAGCAGCTCGACAGGGGGGGGTCACTACGAGCAGTACTTC. Amino acid sequence: CASSSTGGGHYEQYF.

V and J are TRBV14 and TRBJ2-5; D is possibly TRBD1 (6 bases). Trimming shortened V by 3 bases and J by 1 base, and 9 bases separated the two germline ends. The CDR3 is 14 amino acids. From germline, CDR1 is SGHDN and CDR2 FVKESK. DNA for the CDR3: TGTGCCAGCAGCCAGACAGGCATCCAAGAGACCCAGTACTTC. Translation gives CASSQTGIQETQYF. Based on the CDR3 plus reference TRBV14 and TRBJ2-5, the full variable domain is EAGVTQFPSHSVIEKGQTVTLRCDPISGHDNLYWYRRVMGKEIKFLLHFVKESKQDESGMPNNRFLAERTGGTYSTLKVQPAELEDSGVYFCASSQTGIQETQYFGPGTRLLVL.

J is TRBJ2-5 and V is TRBV11-2; D unclear. This CDR3 is built from 13 residues. Looked up from germline, CDR1 is SGHAT and CDR2 is FQNNGV. V was shortened by 3 bases and J by 3 bases, with 8 bases between the two germline ends. CDR3 loop: CASSLGTKETQYF. CDR3 DNA sequence: TGTGCCAGCAGCTTGGGCACAAAAGAGACCCAGTACTTC. Using reference TRBV11-2 and TRBJ2-5 for the parts outside the CDR3, the full variable domain is EAGVAQSPRYKIIEKRQSVAFWCNPISGHATLYWYQQILGQGPKLLIQFQNNGVVDDSQLPKDRFSAERLKGVDSTLKIQPAKLEDSAVYLCASSLGTKETQYFGPGTRLLVL.

With regard to this clone: A read error may produce the germline difference seen at one junction end. This sample also contains other DNA sequences that code for the same CDR3. This chain connects TRBV5-6 to TRBJ2-3; possibly TRBD2 for D (5 bases). CDR3 length equals 17 residues. Germline CDR1 is SGHDT and CDR2 is YYEEEE. The CDR3 nucleotides read TGTGCCAGCAGCCATATCCTTGGGAGTGCACGCACAGATACCCAGTATTTT. Protein product: CASSHILGSARTDTQYF.

The V call is TRBV11-2, the J call TRBJ2-1; TRBD2 matches at 8 bases. With V trimmed by 1 base and J by 6 bases, 8 bases remained unmatched. The length of the CDR3 is 16 residues. Germline assignment: CDR1 SGHAT and CDR2 FQNNGV. CDR3 coding DNA: TGTGCCAGCAGCTTAGTTGTCGCCGGGAGGGGCAATGAGCAGTTCTTC. It encodes CASSLVVAGRGNEQFF.

The chain has TRBV9 and TRBJ1-4; 7 bases map to TRBD1. V was clipped by 4 bases and J by 0 bases; unmatched bases: 3. This CDR3 contains 15 residues. Looked up from germline, CDR1 is SGDLS and CDR2 is YYNGEE. The CDR3 is CASSSGQSTNEKLFF. The CDR3 DNA is TGTGCCAGCAGCTCGGGACAGTCAACTAATGAAAAACTGTTTTTT.

The V and J genes are TRBV7-9 and TRBJ2-3; D is ambiguous. Germline CDR1 is SEHNR and CDR2 is FQNEAQ (reference sequence). V lost 5 bases, J lost 3 bases, and 6 bases lay in between. CDR3 length: 12 amino acids. The CDR3 DNA is TGTGCCAGCAGCCCCGGGACAGATACGCAGTATTTT. This codes for CASSPGTDTQYF.

The chain couples TRBV6-5 to TRBJ2-7, with D unclear. Germline values: CDR1 MNHEY, CDR2 SVGAGI. Trimming took off 6 bases at V and 0 bases at J, with 9 bases between the two ends. This CDR3 is built from 13 residues. The CDR3 coding sequence is TGTGCCAGCAGACTAAGAGACTCCTACGAGCAGTACTTC. Its protein product is CASRLRDSYEQYF.

The chain has TRBV5-6 and TRBJ1-1, with TRBD1 identical over 9 bases. Trimming at V came to 3 bases and at J to 5 bases, leaving 5 bases not matched to a gene. Germline CDR1 and CDR2: SGHDT and YYEEEE. CDR3 length: 14 residues. CDR3 bases: TGTGCCAGCAGCTGGGGGACAGGGTGGACTGAAGCTTTCTTT. This gives the protein CASSWGTGWTEAFF.